Shown below are 30 T cell receptor beta chains from a single sample sequenced in a study of PD-1 blockade in classical Hodgkin lymphoma. Regarding time point: newly diagnosed, previously untreated cHL patient sample. Libraries were prepared by immunoSEQ multiplex PCR; TCRdb keeps only in-frame clonotypes and omits some of them. Here the sample spans tens of thousands of clones, 90% to 95% being singletons. Sequencing used peripheral blood mononuclear cells (PBMCs). All receptors derive from a human donor with classical Hodgkin lymphoma.

The genes are TRBV5-4 and TRBJ1-1, with a weak D call TRBD1 (6 bases). The V and J ends lost 2 bases and 4 bases respectively, with 15 bases between them. The CDR3 spans 15 residues. Per the germline V gene, CDR1 is SGHNT and CDR2 is YYREEE (reference sequence). The CDR3: CASSFTSGDRTEAFF. The CDR3 bases are TGTGCCAGCAGCTTTACTTCAGGGGATCGCACTGAAGCTTTCTTT.

For this clone: Germline and junction disagree at one end, which may indicate a read error. The chain joins TRBV5-1 to TRBJ2-7; 7 bases agree with TRBD1. There are 15 residues in the CDR3. The germline gives CDR1 SGHRS, CDR2 YFSETQ. The CDR3 DNA reads TGCGCCAGCAGCCGGACAGGTCTAGACTCCCACGAGCAGTACTTC. Protein product: CASSRTGLDSHEQYF.

This clone was observed a single time. The rearrangement uses TRBV5-1 and TRBJ2-7, with TRBD1 matching over 8 bases. CDR1 and CDR2 from the germline V gene are SGHRS and YFSETQ. The CDR3 extends over 12 amino acids. CDR3 region: CRRQDRDYEQYF. CDR3 coding DNA: TGCAGGCGGCAGGACAGGGACTACGAGCAGTACTTC.

The chain links TRBV2 to TRBJ1-1; 7 bases match TRBD1. This CDR3 is built from 14 residues. V was clipped by 2 bases and J by 1 base; unmatched bases: 1. Germline V gene sequence: CDR1 SNHLY, CDR2 FYNNEI. CDR3 in amino acids: CASSEQGGNTEAFF. CDR3 nucleotides: TGTGCCAGCAGTGAACAGGGGGGGAACACTGAAGCTTTCTTT.

This chain uses TRBV5-1 with TRBJ2-5, with a weak D call TRBD2 (6 bases). Germline lookup yields CDR1 SGHRS and CDR2 YFSETQ. This CDR3 comprises 14 residues. Trimming shortened V by 3 bases and J by 2 bases, and 11 bases separated the two germline ends. CDR3 sequence: CASSWGSGQETQYF. In DNA form, the CDR3 reads TGCGCCAGCAGCTGGGGTAGCGGACAAGAGACCCAGTACTTC.

The chain is built from TRBV5-4 and TRBJ1-1; D remains ambiguous. CDR1 and CDR2 (germline): SGHNT, YYREEE (reference sequence). Trimming cost V 6 bases and J 2 bases, with 20 bases left between them. This CDR3 region has 16 residues. This CDR3 is CASTSQGRATNTEAFF. CDR3 sequence (DNA): TGTGCCAGCACCTCACAAGGGAGGGCGACCAACACTGAAGCTTTCTTT.

This clone appeared once. V and J are TRBV4-1 and TRBJ2-3, with a tentative D call TRBD2 (7 bases). Trimming shortened V by 0 bases and J by 4 bases, and 17 bases separated the two germline ends. Germline CDR1 reads MGHRA; CDR2 reads YSYEKL. There are 17 residues in the CDR3. DNA of the CDR3: TGCGCCAGCAGCCAAGATTGGGCGGGGCGGGGGCCAGATACGCAGTATTTT. Its translation is CASSQDWAGRGPDTQYF.

The chain uses TRBV5-1 and TRBJ2-5; 8 bases fit TRBD2. J gave up 4 bases and V 0 bases, and 2 bases lay outside the gene matches. CDR3 size: 14 residues. Germline assignment: CDR1 SGHRS and CDR2 YFSETQ. The CDR3: CASSLDAGGETQYF. The DNA of the CDR3 is TGCGCCAGCAGCTTGGACGCGGGAGGAGAGACCCAGTACTTC.

The chain has TRBV5-1 and TRBJ2-1; 7 bases are a match to TRBD1. This CDR3 contains 16 residues. The J segment lost 0 bases and the V segment lost 4 bases, leaving 7 bases of the junction unmatched. Germline V gene sequence: CDR1 SGHRS, CDR2 YFSETQ. The CDR3 spells CASSPFGQDSYNEQFF. The CDR3 DNA follows: TGCGCCAGCAGCCCCTTCGGACAGGACTCCTACAATGAGCAGTTCTTC.

V is TRBV7-9 and J is TRBJ2-6; D remains ambiguous. CDR1 and CDR2 from the germline V gene are SEHNR and FQNEAQ (reference sequence). Trimming took 5 bases from V and 0 from J, leaving 11 bases between them. The CDR3 spans 16 residues. The CDR3 here is CASSRAPRSGANVLTF. DNA for the CDR3: TGTGCCAGCAGCCGGGCCCCACGCTCTGGGGCCAACGTCCTGACTTTC.

This sequence joins TRBV5-1 and TRBJ2-1, with 7 bases identical to TRBD1. V lost 4 bases, J lost 6 bases, and 7 bases stayed unmatched. The CDR3 extends over 14 amino acids. The germline V gene encodes CDR1 SGHRS and CDR2 YFSETQ. CDR3 amino acids: CASSKATGSNEQFF. CDR3 coding DNA: TGCGCCAGCAGCAAAGCGACAGGGTCCAATGAGCAGTTCTTC.

The gene calls are TRBV5-1 and TRBJ2-7; TRBD2 aligns across 7 bases. CDR1 and CDR2 from the germline V gene are SGHRS and YFSETQ. After removal of 3 bases from V and 1 base from J, the junction contained 4 bases not matched to a gene. This CDR3 region has 14 residues. The chain's CDR3 is CASSSSGASYEQYF. Here the CDR3 DNA reads TGCGCCAGCAGCTCGAGCGGGGCTTCCTACGAGCAGTACTTC.

This CDR3 is CASSLWVVGADTQYF. The CDR3 nucleotides read TGTGCCAGCAGCTTATGGGTAGTTGGGGCGGATACGCAGTATTTT. The gene calls are TRBV7-9 and TRBJ2-3, with D possibly being TRBD1 (5 bases). CDR3 size: 15 residues. The V gene lost 2 bases and the J gene lost 6 bases, with 15 bases spanning the gap. Germline assignment: CDR1 SEHNR and CDR2 FQNEAQ (reference sequence).

This clone was seen a single time. The chain couples TRBV18 to TRBJ2-6; tentatively, D is TRBD1 (6 bases). V was shortened by 6 bases and J by 1 base, with 10 bases between the two germline ends. The length of the CDR3 is 15 residues. Germline CDR1 and CDR2: KGHSH and LQKENI. The DNA of the CDR3 is TGTGCCAGCTCCTCGGACAGTTCTGGGGCCAACGTCCTGACTTTC. As protein: CASSSDSSGANVLTF.

This clone was seen only once. The chain has TRBV15 and TRBJ1-2; TRBD1 matches at 9 bases. This CDR3 has 14 amino acids. Germline-derived CDR1 and CDR2 are LNHNV and YYDKDF (reference sequence). Trimming took 1 base from V and 4 from J; bases not matched to a gene: 1. CDR3 DNA sequence: TGTGCCACCAGCAGAGGGACAGGGGTCTATGGCTACACCTTC. Translating it yields CATSRGTGVYGYTF.

The chain is built from TRBV25-1 and TRBJ1-1, with D hard to call. CDR3 size: 13 residues. V lost 2 bases and J lost 6, with 10 bases in between. The germline gives CDR1 MGHDK, CDR2 SYGVNS. CDR3 in amino acids: CASSETGIPEAFF. The CDR3 DNA reads as TGTGCCAGCAGTGAAACGGGGATTCCTGAAGCTTTCTTT. The full variable domain, its missing parts supplied by reference TRBV25-1 and TRBJ1-1, is EADIYQTPRYLVIGTGKKITLECSQTMGHDKMYWYQQDPGMELHLIHYSYGVNSTEKGDLSSESTVSRIRTEHFPLTLESARPSHTSQYLCASSETGIPEAFFGQGTRLTVV.

This chain connects TRBV18 to TRBJ1-2; the match to TRBD1 covers 8 bases. Germline trimming cut 2 bases from V and 4 bases from J; bases unmatched to any gene: 9. The CDR3 has 16 amino acids. Germline lookup yields CDR1 KGHSH and CDR2 LQKENI. The CDR3 reads CASSPGTGFISYGYTF. The CDR3 DNA is TGTGCCAGCTCACCAGGGACAGGCTTTATCTCCTATGGCTACACCTTC.

The chain joins TRBV5-4 to TRBJ1-2; D gene ambiguous. Germline values: CDR1 SGHNT, CDR2 YYREEE (reference sequence). The CDR3 is 15 residues long. V shed 0 bases and J shed 7 bases, with 16 bases lying between them. CDR3 protein: CASSLAWTDVAGYTF. As DNA, the CDR3 is TGTGCCAGCAGCTTGGCCTGGACGGATGTCGCTGGCTACACCTTC.

The chain joins TRBV5-6 to TRBJ1-6, with 10 bases that match TRBD1. J was trimmed by 8 bases and V by 4 bases; bases with no gene match: 3. This CDR3 contains 14 residues. Germline lookup yields CDR1 SGHDT and CDR2 YYEEEE. This CDR3 is CASSLGTGDSPLHF. The CDR3 region has the DNA TGTGCCAGCAGCCTGGGGACAGGGGATTCACCCCTCCACTTT.

CDR3 DNA: TGCAGCGTTGGGGCTAGCGGGGATAGAGATACGCAGTATTTT. Its translation: CSVGASGDRDTQYF. The gene calls are TRBV29-1 and TRBJ2-3, with 9 bases lining up with TRBD2. V lost 4 bases to trimming and J lost 5 bases; unmatched junction nucleotides: 7. This CDR3 is built from 14 residues. The germline V gene has CDR1 SQVTM and CDR2 ANQGSEA.

CDR3 coding DNA: TGTGCCAGCAGTTTGGAGGGACGCCAAAACATTCAGTACTTC. Its translation is CASSLEGRQNIQYF. The gene calls are TRBV28 and TRBJ2-4; the D gene is possibly TRBD2 (6 bases). Germline CDR1 is MDHEN and CDR2 is SYDVKM. The length of the CDR3 is 14 residues. Trimming stripped 3 bases from V and 5 bases from J, with 11 bases between.

V usage is TRBV2 and J usage is TRBJ2-1; TRBD1 might be the D (5 bases). The CDR3 extends over 17 amino acids. V dropped 5 bases and J dropped 0 bases, with 17 bases sitting between them. Germline V lookup: CDR1 SNHLY, CDR2 FYNNEI. In nucleotides, the CDR3 is TGTGCCAGCAGTCCCGGTAGCAGGGAAAGCTCCTACAATGAGCAGTTCTTC. As protein: CASSPGSRESSYNEQFF.

This sequence joins TRBV7-2 and TRBJ2-7; D remains ambiguous. CDR1 SGHTA and CDR2 FQGNSA come from the germline V gene. CDR3 length: 15 amino acids. Trimming removed 2 bases at V and 5 bases at J, with 16 bases between. CDR3 in amino acids: CASSLMNFPPHEQYF. The CDR3 DNA is TGTGCCAGCAGCTTAATGAACTTCCCACCCCACGAGCAGTACTTC.

V is TRBV10-2 and J is TRBJ1-1, with D unclear. Germline lookup yields CDR1 WSHSY and CDR2 SAAADI. The CDR3 has 12 residues. With 4 bases removed from V and 11 bases from J, the gap between germline ends came to 14 bases. The CDR3 nucleotides are TGCGCCAGCAGTGCATCACCTCCGGAGGCTTTCTTT. It specifies CASSASPPEAFF.

This clone was recorded only once. The chain employs TRBV5-6 and TRBJ1-2, with 7 bases fitting TRBD1. This CDR3 has 13 residues. V lost 3 bases, J lost 7 bases, and 6 bases stayed unmatched. Germline V gene sequence: CDR1 SGHDT, CDR2 YYEEEE. CDR3 nucleotides: TGTGCCAGCAGCTGGGTAGGGGGCTCTGGCTACACCTTC. This encodes CASSWVGGSGYTF. Using reference TRBV5-6 and TRBJ1-2 for the parts outside the CDR3, the full variable domain is DAGVTQSPTHLIKTRGQQVTLRCSPKSGHDTVSWYQQALGQGPQFIFQYYEEEERQRGNFPDRFSGHQFPNYSSELNVNALLLGDSALYLCASSWVGGSGYTFGSGTRLTVV.

The chain uses TRBV6-6 and TRBJ1-2, with TRBD1 matching 9 bases. Germline-derived CDR1 and CDR2 are MNHNY and SVGAGI (reference sequence). The CDR3 totals 16 residues. J gave up 8 bases and V 5 bases, and 15 bases lay outside the gene matches. This chain's CDR3 is CASSQPGQGQLRGYTF. The CDR3 DNA sequence: TGTGCCAGCAGTCAGCCGGGACAGGGTCAATTACGCGGCTACACCTTC.

This clone was picked up one time. V and J are TRBV5-1 and TRBJ2-7; either TRBD1 or TRBD2 may supply D (5 bases each). The CDR3 has 13 amino acids. Germline CDR1 and CDR2: SGHRS and YFSETQ. V gave up 6 bases and J gave up 0 bases, with 10 bases separating them. The CDR3, as DNA: TGCGCCAGCACCGGGACGGACTCCTACGAGCAGTACTTC. Residues: CASTGTDSYEQYF.

The chain uses TRBV6-1 and TRBJ1-6; D uncertain. Trimming left V 3 bases short and J 0 bases short, with 12 bases between. The CDR3 loop spans 17 amino acids. Germline loops: CDR1 MNHNS, CDR2 SASEGT. CDR3 bases: TGTGCCAGCAGTGATGACTCCTTGAGCTCCTATAATTCACCCCTCCACTTT. This sequence encodes CASSDDSLSSYNSPLHF.

The chain couples TRBV6-1 to TRBJ2-7; D remains unclear. Trimming cost V 2 bases and J 5 bases, with 10 bases left between them. Looked up from germline, CDR1 is MNHNS and CDR2 is SASEGT. The CDR3 extends over 13 amino acids. Written as DNA, the CDR3 is TGTGCCAGCAGTGAAATAGCCGGAAACGAGCAGTACTTC. It encodes CASSEIAGNEQYF.

This clone came up once. This chain joins TRBV6-1 and TRBJ2-3; D uncertain. Deletions cut 2 bases from V and 0 bases from J, with 6 bases between. The germline V gene encodes CDR1 MNHNS and CDR2 SASEGT. This CDR3 region has 14 residues. The CDR3 spells CASSELGSTDTQYF. The CDR3 DNA sequence: TGTGCCAGCAGTGAACTCGGGAGCACAGATACGCAGTATTTT.